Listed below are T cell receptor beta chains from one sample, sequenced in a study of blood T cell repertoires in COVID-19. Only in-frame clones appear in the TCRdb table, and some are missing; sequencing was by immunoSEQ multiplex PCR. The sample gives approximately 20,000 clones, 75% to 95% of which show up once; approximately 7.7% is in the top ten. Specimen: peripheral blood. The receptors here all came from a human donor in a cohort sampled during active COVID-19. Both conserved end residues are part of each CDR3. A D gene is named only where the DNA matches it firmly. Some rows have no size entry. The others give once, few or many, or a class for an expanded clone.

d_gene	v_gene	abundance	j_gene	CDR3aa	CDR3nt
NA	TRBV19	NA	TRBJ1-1	CASSIEGRGTEAFF	TGTGCCAGTAGTATAGAGGGGAGGGGCACTGAAGCTTTCTTT
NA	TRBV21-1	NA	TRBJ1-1	CASSKGTAGNTEAFF	TGTGCCAGCAGCAAAGGGACAGCCGGGAACACTGAAGCTTTCTTT
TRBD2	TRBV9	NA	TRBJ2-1	CASSPRLAGAYNEQFF	TGTGCCAGCAGCCCCCGGCTAGCGGGAGCCTACAATGAGCAGTTCTTC
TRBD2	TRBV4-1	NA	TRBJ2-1	CASSQVGSGGNEQFF	TGCGCCAGCAGCCAAGTGGGTAGCGGGGGAAATGAGCAGTTCTTC
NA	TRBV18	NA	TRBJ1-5	CASSVADSNQPQHF	TGTGCCAGCTCCGTTGCGGATAGCAATCAGCCCCAGCATTTT
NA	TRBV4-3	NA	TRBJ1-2	CASSQEQISNYGYTF	TGCGCCAGCAGCCAAGAACAGATCTCTAACTATGGCTACACCTTC
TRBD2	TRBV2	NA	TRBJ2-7	CASSGRLAGVSEQYF	TGTGCCAGCAGTGGCCGACTAGCGGGAGTATCCGAGCAGTACTTC
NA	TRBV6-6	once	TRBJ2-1	CASSSTAPNEQFF	TGTGCCAGCAGTTCTACCGCCCCCAATGAGCAGTTCTTC
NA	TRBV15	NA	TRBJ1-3	CASSFGGVLGNTIYF	TGTGCCAGTTCATTTGGGGGCGTCCTTGGAAACACCATATATTTT
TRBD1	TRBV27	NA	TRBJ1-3	CASSSLTGIGNTIYF	TGTGCCAGCAGTTCCCTGACAGGGATTGGAAACACCATATATTTT
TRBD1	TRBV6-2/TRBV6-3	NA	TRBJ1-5	CASSYKKTGASMMPQHF	TGTGCCAGCAGTTACAAAAAGACAGGGGCTTCAATGATGCCCCAGCATTTT
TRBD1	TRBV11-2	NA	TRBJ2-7	CASSTFDRGHEQYF	TGTGCCAGCAGCACTTTTGACAGGGGCCACGAGCAGTACTTC
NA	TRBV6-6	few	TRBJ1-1	CASSDRQDVNTEAFF	TGTGCCAGCAGTGACCGACAGGATGTGAACACTGAAGCTTTCTTT
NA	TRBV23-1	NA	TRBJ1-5	CASSRPPETRESNQPQHF	TGCGCCAGCAGTCGCCCCCCTGAAACCAGGGAAAGCAATCAGCCCCAGCATTTT
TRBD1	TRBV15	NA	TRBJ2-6	CATRGMDRFRANVLTF	TGTGCCACCAGAGGGATGGACAGGTTTAGGGCCAACGTCCTGACTTTC
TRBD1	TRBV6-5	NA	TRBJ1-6	CANDRVLSSPLHF	TGTGCCAACGACAGGGTTTTATCTTCACCCCTCCACTTT
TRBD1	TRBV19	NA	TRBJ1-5	CASRSHGTGVNQPQHF	TGTGCCAGTAGGAGCCACGGGACAGGGGTCAATCAGCCCCAGCATTTT
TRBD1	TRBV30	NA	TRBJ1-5	CAWSGQGANQPQHF	TGTGCCTGGAGTGGACAGGGGGCTAATCAGCCCCAGCATTTT
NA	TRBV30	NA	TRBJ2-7	CAWSGGELYEQYF	TGTGCCTGGAGTGGGGGGGAATTATACGAGCAGTACTTC
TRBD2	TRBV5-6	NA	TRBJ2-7	CASSRGLAGAREQYF	TGTGCCAGCAGCAGAGGACTAGCGGGAGCGAGGGAGCAGTACTTC
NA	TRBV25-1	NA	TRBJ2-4	CASSERGRAKNIQYF	TGTGCCAGCAGTGAAAGGGGCCGGGCCAAAAACATTCAGTACTTC
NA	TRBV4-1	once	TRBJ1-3	CASSQDLGYSGNTIYF	TGCGCCAGCAGCCAAGATCTGGGCTACTCTGGAAACACCATATATTTT
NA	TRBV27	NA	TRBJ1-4	CASSRNGRDEKLFF	TGTGCCAGCAGTAGAAACGGGAGAGATGAAAAACTGTTTTTT
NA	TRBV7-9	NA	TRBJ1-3	CASSLLGAGNTIYF	TGTGCCAGCAGCTTATTAGGGGCTGGAAACACCATATATTTT
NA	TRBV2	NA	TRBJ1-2	CASTYREGGGYTF	TGTGCCAGTACTTACAGGGAGGGAGGTGGCTACACCTTC
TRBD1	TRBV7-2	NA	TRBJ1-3	CASSFDRGEGNTIYF	TGTGCCAGCAGCTTCGACAGGGGGGAAGGAAACACCATATATTTT
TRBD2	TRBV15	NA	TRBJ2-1	CATSRDRGGPINEQFF	TGTGCCACCAGCAGAGATCGGGGGGGGCCCATCAATGAGCAGTTCTTC
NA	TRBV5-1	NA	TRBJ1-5	CASSLEAGSNQPQHF	TGCGCCAGCAGCTTGGAGGCAGGGTCGAATCAGCCCCAGCATTTT
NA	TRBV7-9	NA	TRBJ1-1	CASSLVEADGEAFF	TGTGCCAGCAGCTTAGTTGAGGCAGACGGAGAAGCTTTCTTT
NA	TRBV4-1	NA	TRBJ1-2	CASSPSRVLGSYTF	TGCGCCAGCAGCCCCTCCAGGGTTCTCGGAAGCTACACCTTC
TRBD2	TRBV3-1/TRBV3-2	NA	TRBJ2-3	CASSQASGSTDTQYF	TGTGCCAGCAGCCAGGCTAGCGGTAGCACAGATACGCAGTATTTT
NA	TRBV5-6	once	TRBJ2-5	CASSLAGVSFGETQYF	TGTGCCAGCAGCTTGGCCGGAGTTTCGTTTGGGGAGACCCAGTACTTC
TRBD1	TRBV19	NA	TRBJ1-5	CASSMGAGGGQPQHF	TGTGCCAGTAGTATGGGGGCAGGGGGCGGCCAGCCCCAGCATTTT
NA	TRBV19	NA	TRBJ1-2	CASTRTYNYGYTF	TGTGCCAGTACCAGGACTTATAACTATGGCTACACCTTC
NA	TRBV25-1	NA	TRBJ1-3	CASSEPGGGGNTIYF	TGTGCCAGCAGTGAACCTGGGGGAGGTGGAAACACCATATATTTT
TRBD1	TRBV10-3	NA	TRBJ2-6	CAIRQGSGANVLTF	TGTGCTATAAGACAGGGCTCTGGGGCCAACGTCCTGACTTTC
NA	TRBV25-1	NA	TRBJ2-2	CASSPTGYTGELFF	TGTGCCAGCAGTCCTACAGGGTACACCGGGGAGCTGTTTTTT
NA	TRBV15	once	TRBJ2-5	CATSRDLLPQETQYF	TGTGCCACCAGCAGAGATCTACTGCCCCAAGAGACCCAGTACTTC
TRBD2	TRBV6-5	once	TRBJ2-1	CASRPGLAGVGQFF	TGTGCCAGCAGACCGGGACTAGCGGGAGTCGGGCAGTTCTTC
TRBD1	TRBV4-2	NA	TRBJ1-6	CASSQEPTGGYNSPLHF	TGTGCCAGCAGCCAAGAACCCACAGGGGGCTATAATTCACCCCTCCACTTT
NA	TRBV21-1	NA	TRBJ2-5	CASSKSAMSGGAGETQYF	TGTGCCAGCAGCAAATCCGCGATGAGCGGGGGGGCAGGAGAGACCCAGTACTTC
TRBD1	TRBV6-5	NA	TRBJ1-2	CANSEGQGYGYTF	TGTGCCAACAGCGAGGGACAGGGCTATGGCTACACCTTC
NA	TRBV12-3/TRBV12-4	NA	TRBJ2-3	CASSPIRTDTQYF	TGTGCCAGCAGTCCCATACGGACAGATACGCAGTATTTT
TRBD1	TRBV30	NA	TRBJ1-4	CAWNRGSEKLFF	TGTGCCTGGAACAGGGGAAGCGAAAAACTGTTTTTT
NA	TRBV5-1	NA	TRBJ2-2	CASRVRVVNTGELFF	TGCGCCAGCCGAGTGAGGGTGGTGAACACCGGGGAGCTGTTTTTT
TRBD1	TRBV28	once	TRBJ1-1	CASSSSGTGTTEAFF	TGTGCCAGCAGTTCCTCTGGGACAGGGACGACTGAAGCTTTCTTT